This T cell receptor (beta chain) was recovered during a study of T cells in Graves' hyperthyroidism and ophthalmopathy. Overall study results and limits: Expanded thyroid clonotypes (above 0.001) were mostly also found in blood.

Clinical symptoms, serum thyroxine, TRAb, thyroid ultrasound and orbital computed tomography established diagnosis. This clonotype occurred many times. Its antigen is not known. RNA transcripts served as the template for amplifying TCR beta CDR3 regions. The primer set for the first-round RT-PCR of the TCR CDR3 was HTBI. TCRdb ran MiXCR on the multiplex PCR reads and lists one entry per CDR3 protein. The sample has about 98,000 distinct CDR3 sequences; around 37% are singletons. This TCR derives from a woman in her twenties or thirties with Graves' hyperthyroidism. Sequencing was done on a sample of peripheral blood or thyroid tissue (not recorded which).

In DNA, the CDR3 is TGCAGTGCTAGTGGGGGGAGAACCTACGAGCAGTACTTC. The encoded protein is CSASGGRTYEQYF. J is TRBJ2-7 and V is TRBV20-1, with D tentatively TRBD2 (6 bases). CDR3 length equals 13 residues. Between the trimmed V and J ends, which lost 3 bases and 2 bases, there was a span of 11 bases. Per the germline V gene, CDR1 is DFQATT and CDR2 is SNEGSKA (reference sequence).